This T cell receptor (beta chain) was observed in a study of early T cells in non-severe SARS-CoV-2 infection. V lost 0 bases and J 9 bases, leaving 13 bases between the germline ends. Germline V gives CDR1 SGHRS, CDR2 YFSETQ. This CDR3 has 15 residues. TCRdb used MiXCR to reprocess the 5' RACE reads, holding one entry per CDR3 protein. The data contain roughly 43,000 distinct CDR3 sequences, approximately 22% of them singletons. Sequencing was performed on whole blood, taken at baseline. This receptor was obtained from an adult who was a healthcare worker with PCR-confirmed SARS-CoV-2 infection or an uninfected control (not recorded which). This sequence joins TRBV5-1 and TRBJ1-6; D call uncertain. The CDR3, as DNA: TGCGCCAGCAGCTTGGGGCAGGCCCCTAGTTCACCCCTCCACTTT. It is translated as CASSLGQAPSSPLHF.